The source of this T cell receptor beta chain is a study of CD8+ T cells in alopecia areata listed by TCRdb under 2018. For context, the study as a whole: Treated patients were enrolled in an open-label pilot trial of oral tofacitinib, 5 to 10 mg twice daily, for moderate-to-severe alopecia areata. Tofacitinib was given for 6 to 18 months, followed by 6 months of follow-up off drug to assess delayed response and recurrence. The SALT score, which quantifies the percentage of affected scalp surface area, was used to measure disease severity in treated patients. High-throughput TCRbeta sequencing was used to examine T cell clonal expansion in alopecia areata in both the C3H/HeJ mouse model and human patients. In humans, TCRbeta sequencing was performed on scalp tissue and on sorted CD4+ and CD8+ peripheral blood T cells from healthy controls and from patients with patchy or totalis/universalis alopecia areata. Patients on tofacitinib were biopsied at baseline and after 4 and 24 weeks of treatment, and several of the patients also had a later scalp biopsy. Clonality in the scalp was compared among normal scalp (n=4), patchy alopecia areata scalp (n=8), and alopecia totalis/universalis scalp (n=8). RNA was obtained with the PAXgene miRNA kit for fixed scalp, the miRNeasy kit for PBMCs, and the RNeasy kit for mouse skin. immunoSEQ multiplex PCR using 35 Vbeta forward primers and 13 Jbeta reverse primers was used to amplify TCRbeta CDR3 regions.

The germline ends are 7 bases apart after V is trimmed by 0 bases and J by 4 bases. Sequences SEHNR (CDR1) and FQNEAQ (CDR2) are obtained from the germline V gene (reference sequence). The CDR3 runs 14 residues from the cysteine to the phenylalanine. Only the CDR3 DNA is retained, 42 bases long and in frame from the first base. What the treatment or condition label conveys for this sample: oral pan-JAK inhibitor, 5-10 mg twice daily. Lesional scalp punch biopsies and peripheral blood were collected from alopecia areata patients. PBMCs were separated by density centrifugation and stained for CD3, CD4 and CD8, after which CD4+ and CD8+ T cells were sorted on a FACSAria. Receptor libraries were prepared by the immunoSEQ multiplex PCR assay. For TCR sequencing, RNA was extracted from every sample and reverse transcribed into cDNA to serve as template. First-strand cDNA was synthesized using SuperScript III with a 2:1 mix of oligo-dT and random hexamers. A synthetic immune receptor repertoire was used to gauge amplification bias, and whatever bias remained was removed computationally. On the study's bioinformatics: Raw reads were preprocessed to remove errors, and CDR3 was defined by IMGT conventions from the conserved cysteine to phenylalanine. Clonality was computed as 1 minus the Shannon entropy, with the entropy normalized by log2 of the number of productive unique TCRs. Whether scalp clones were CD4 or CD8 was inferred by matching scalp TCRbeta sequences against CD4 and CD8 repertoires sorted from blood. TCRdb took over this immuneACCESS table, retaining in-frame rearrangements with V and J assigned. Such tables are incomplete; in checked studies, under half of the missing clones stem from an unresolved V gene, and the remainder is unexplained. That table is the source of V, J and clone size, and D and trimming were worked out from the DNA. The sample yields some 170,000 clones; roughly 60% were counted once. The ten largest clones capture roughly 17% of the sample.

This clone showed up just a few times. Its target antigen remains unknown. Base qualities are not at hand, and no much larger clone is one base apart. Results and caveats for the whole study, not just this receptor: Shared TCR sequences between patients were less evident than in mice, which may be partly attributable to HLA diversity in the patient population. Resident alphabeta T cells in normal human skin are also sequenced, complicating scalp TCR repertoire analysis, unlike mouse skin dominated by gammadelta T cells. Tofacitinib significantly lowered scalp clonality and the number of expanded CD8+ clones among the top 100 scalp clones. Compared with normal scalp, lesional scalp had higher clonality and more expanded CD8+ clones, particularly in alopecia totalis/universalis, a pattern that suggests antigenic drive. During tofacitinib treatment, many expanded lesional clones remained in scalp and blood, and this persistence may partly explain relapse after treatment is stopped. Because the treated cohort was small and had only one nonresponder, larger studies are needed to examine links between baseline CD8+ expansion and response.

The chain was built from TRBV7-9 and TRBJ2-4; a weak D assignment points to TRBD2 (6 bases agree). The sample consisted of CD4+ T cells sorted from blood, taken at roughly week 58, from a patient treated with tofacitinib. The clonotype originates from a human donor with alopecia areata. The nucleotide sequence reads TGTGCCAGCAGCTTAGCGGAGGGGAAAAACATTCAGTACTTC. It translates as CASSLAEGKNIQYF.